This record covers a single TCR beta chain. Its antigen is currently unknown. The source of the sample is a study of T cell responses to AZD1222 COVID-19 vaccine. The study, taken as a whole, reports: Compared with day 0, the breadth and depth of the Spike-specific TCR repertoire rose significantly after two doses of AZD1222. The CD4 TCRs associated with vaccination extended across spike and predominated at 160-218 and 743-854. Clonal diversity was possibly underestimated; the donors were predominantly white British and more often female.

Investigators merged groups given second doses at roughly 4 or roughly 12 weeks. Sequenced by immunoSEQ multiplex PCR; TCRdb stores in-frame clones only, minus some. The data contain roughly 25,000 clones, 86% of them singletons. The material sequenced was peripheral blood, taken 28 days after the second AZD1222 dose. The clonotype originates from an adult who received the AZD1222 COVID-19 vaccine.

DNA of the CDR3: TGTGCCAGCAGTTTTTTGGGACAGGGGAGGACTAACTATGGCTACACCTTC. Its protein product is CASSFLGQGRTNYGYTF. The gene calls are TRBV28 and TRBJ1-2; 10 positions match TRBD1. After removal of 3 bases from V and 0 bases from J, the junction contained 7 bases not matched to a gene. Germline values: CDR1 MDHEN, CDR2 SYDVKM. The CDR3 loop spans 17 amino acids.